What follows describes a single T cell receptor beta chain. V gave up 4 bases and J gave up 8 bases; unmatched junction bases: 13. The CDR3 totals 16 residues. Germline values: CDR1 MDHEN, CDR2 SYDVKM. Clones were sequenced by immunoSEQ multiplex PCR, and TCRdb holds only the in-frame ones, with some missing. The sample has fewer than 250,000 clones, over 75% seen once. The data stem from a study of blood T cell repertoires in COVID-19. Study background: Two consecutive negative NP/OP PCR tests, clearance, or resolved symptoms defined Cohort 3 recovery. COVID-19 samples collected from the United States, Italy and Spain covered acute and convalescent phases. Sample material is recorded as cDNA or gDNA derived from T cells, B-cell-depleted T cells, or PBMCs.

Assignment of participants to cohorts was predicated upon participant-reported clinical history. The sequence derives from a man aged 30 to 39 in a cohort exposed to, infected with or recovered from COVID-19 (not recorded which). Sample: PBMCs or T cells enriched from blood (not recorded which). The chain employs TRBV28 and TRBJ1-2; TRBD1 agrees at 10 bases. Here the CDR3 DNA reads TGTGCCAGCAGTTCCCGACAAACGACAGGGGGCTGGGGCTACACCTTC. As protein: CASSSRQTTGGWGYTF.